Presented here are 8 T cell receptor beta chains from one specimen sequenced in a study of cytomegalovirus exposure and HLA in healthy donors. PCR primers comprised 60 Vbeta and 13 Jbeta primers. Some clones are missing from TCRdb's copy, which holds only in-frame ones; the method was immunoSEQ multiplex PCR. The sample shows about 190,000 clones, 82% of them seen only once. The sequencing sample was made of PBMCs. All receptors derive from a woman between 18 and 30 years old in good health and CMV-seronegative.

The chain combines TRBV27 with TRBJ2-7; D is perhaps TRBD2 (6 bases). Trimming removed 4 bases at V and 10 bases at J, with 11 bases between. CDR1 and CDR2 (germline): MNHEY, SMNVEV (reference sequence). This CDR3 has 11 amino acids. This chain's CDR3 is CASSSEGFQYF. CDR3 nucleotide sequence: TGTGCCAGCAGTTCGGAGGGGTTCCAGTACTTC.

This clone turned up a few times. The chain recombines TRBV5-4 with TRBJ1-1, with D uncertain. The CDR3 contains 13 residues. Trimming pared 2 bases from V and 4 bases from J, leaving 9 bases between. Germline lookup yields CDR1 SGHNT and CDR2 YYREEE (reference sequence). CDR3 region: CASSFGVATEAFF. The CDR3 DNA reads TGTGCCAGCAGCTTCGGGGTTGCCACTGAAGCTTTCTTT.

The gene calls are TRBV25-1 and TRBJ1-1; 10 nucleotides line up with TRBD1. The J segment lost 5 bases and the V segment lost 5 bases, leaving 5 bases of the junction unmatched. Germline values: CDR1 MGHDK, CDR2 SYGVNS. This CDR3 is 14 amino acids long. CDR3 loop: CASSTGQGGTEAFF. The CDR3 region has the DNA TGTGCCAGCAGTACCGGACAGGGGGGGACTGAAGCTTTCTTT. The variable domain in full, completed from reference TRBV25-1 and TRBJ1-1, reads EADIYQTPRYLVIGTGKKITLECSQTMGHDKMYWYQQDPGMELHLIHYSYGVNSTEKGDLSSESTVSRIRTEHFPLTLESARPSHTSQYLCASSTGQGGTEAFFGQGTRLTVV.

The gene calls are TRBV21-1 and TRBJ1-1; the D segment call TRBD1 is taken from the table without a DNA check. TRBV21-1 is an annotated pseudogene. CDR3 length: 15 amino acids. The CDR3 nucleotides read TGTGCCAGCAGCAGCCCTACAGGGGAAAACACTGAAGCTTTCTTT. Protein product: CASSSPTGENTEAFF.

The rearrangement links TRBV7-2 to TRBJ2-5, with D tentatively TRBD2 (6 bases). Trimming removed 1 base at V and 5 bases at J, with 11 bases between. Germline loops: CDR1 SGHTA, CDR2 FQGNSA. CDR3 length equals 14 residues. The CDR3 protein is CASSLVGSGETQYF. DNA for the CDR3: TGTGCCAGCAGCTTAGTCGGGAGTGGGGAGACCCAGTACTTC.

This clone has just one count. For the CDR3, the DNA is TGTGCCAGCAGCTTAGCGGGGGGGCTTCTCAATGAGCAGTTCTTC. Translated: CASSLAGGLLNEQFF. V and J are TRBV7-6 and TRBJ2-1, with D tentatively TRBD2 (7 bases). V lost 0 bases to trimming and J lost 6 bases, with 12 bases between them. This CDR3 has 15 amino acids. Per germline, CDR1 SGHVS and CDR2 FNYEAQ.

CDR3 nucleotides: TGTGCCAGCAGTTCGGGGGGGCGAGAGACCCAGTACTTC. Translation gives CASSSGGRETQYF. The chain has TRBV6-1 and TRBJ2-5; 8 bases match TRBD2. CDR3 size: 13 residues. Germline values: CDR1 MNHNS, CDR2 SASEGT. Germline trimming cut 5 bases from V and 4 bases from J; bases unmatched to any gene: 3.

The V and J genes are TRBV6-5 and TRBJ1-2, with 9 bases matching TRBD1. Looked up from germline, CDR1 is MNHEY and CDR2 is SVGAGI. The CDR3 length is 14 residues. V was clipped by 2 bases and J by 2 bases; unmatched bases: 0. The CDR3 region is CASSYGTGNYGYTF. The CDR3 region has the DNA TGTGCCAGCAGTTACGGGACAGGGAACTATGGCTACACCTTC.